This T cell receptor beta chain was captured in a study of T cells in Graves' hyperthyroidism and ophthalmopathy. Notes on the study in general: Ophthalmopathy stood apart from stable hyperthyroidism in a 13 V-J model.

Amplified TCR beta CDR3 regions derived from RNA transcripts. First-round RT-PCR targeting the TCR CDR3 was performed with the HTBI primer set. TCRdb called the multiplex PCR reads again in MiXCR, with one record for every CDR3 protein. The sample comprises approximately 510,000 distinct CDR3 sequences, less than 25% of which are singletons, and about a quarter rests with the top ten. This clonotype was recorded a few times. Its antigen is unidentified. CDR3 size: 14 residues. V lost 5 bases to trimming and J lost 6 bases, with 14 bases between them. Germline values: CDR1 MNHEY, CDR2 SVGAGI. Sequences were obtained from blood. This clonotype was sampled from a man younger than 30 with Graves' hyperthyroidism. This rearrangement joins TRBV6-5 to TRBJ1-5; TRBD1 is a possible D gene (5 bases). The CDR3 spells CASSTSGGFQPQHF. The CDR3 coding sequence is TGTGCCAGCAGTACTAGCGGGGGGTTTCAGCCCCAGCATTTT.